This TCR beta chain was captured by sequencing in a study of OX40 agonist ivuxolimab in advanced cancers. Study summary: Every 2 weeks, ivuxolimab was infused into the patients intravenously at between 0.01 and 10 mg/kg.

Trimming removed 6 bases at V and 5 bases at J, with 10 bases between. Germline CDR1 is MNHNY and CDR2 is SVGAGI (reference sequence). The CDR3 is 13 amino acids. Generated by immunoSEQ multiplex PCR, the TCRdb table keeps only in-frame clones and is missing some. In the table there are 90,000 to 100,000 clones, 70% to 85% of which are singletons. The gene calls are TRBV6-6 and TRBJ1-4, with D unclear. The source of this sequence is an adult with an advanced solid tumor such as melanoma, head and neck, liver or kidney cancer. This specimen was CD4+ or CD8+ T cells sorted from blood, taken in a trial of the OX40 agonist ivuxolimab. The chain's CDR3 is CASSRRQNEKLFF. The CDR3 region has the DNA TGTGCCAGCAGCCGTCGACAAAATGAAAAACTGTTTTTT.